Included here is one TCR beta chain sequence, with context. The data were taken from a study of blood T cell repertoires in COVID-19. Profiled with immunoSEQ multiplex PCR; TCRdb holds only in-frame clones, not every one. Among roughly 70,000 clones listed, 80% to 90% were seen once. CDR3 length: 15 amino acids. In germline, CDR1 is SGHVS, CDR2 FQNEAQ. V shed 4 bases and J 4 bases; nucleotides not matched to a gene: 5. This TCR derives from a man aged 50-59 years with active COVID-19. Specimen: peripheral blood. The J gene is TRBJ1-4, the V gene TRBV7-8; 8 bases fit TRBD1. The CDR3 sequence is CASSSRQGINEKLFF. The CDR3 bases are TGTGCCAGCAGCTCAAGACAGGGGATTAATGAAAAACTGTTTTTT.